These 30 T cell receptor beta chains were all obtained from the same sample, sequenced in a study of long-term antiretroviral therapy in people with HIV. An immunoSEQ assay, version v3.0, was performed at survey level. Sequenced by immunoSEQ multiplex PCR; TCRdb stores in-frame clones only, minus some. The data show tens of thousands of clones, 80% to 90% seen once. The sequencing used unsorted PBMCs, collected 1.2 years after starting antiretroviral therapy. The receptors derive from a woman aged 50 to 65 with HIV.

The rearrangement joins TRBV30 to TRBJ1-1; no firm D call. Germline V lookup: CDR1 GTSNPN, CDR2 SVGIG (reference sequence). This CDR3 region has 12 residues. The V and J ends lost 1 base and 4 bases respectively, with 7 bases between them. CDR3 region: CAWSDNPTEAFF. The DNA for the CDR3 is TGTGCCTGGAGTGACAACCCCACTGAAGCTTTCTTT.

The chain links TRBV9 to TRBJ2-2; TRBD2 might be the D (5 bases). The CDR3 has 15 residues. Trimming cost V 3 bases and J 6 bases, with 15 bases left between them. The germline V gene encodes CDR1 SGDLS and CDR2 YYNGEE. The CDR3 nucleotides are TGTGCCAGCAGCGCCCTGGGGAGAACCGCCGGGGAGCTGTTTTTT. Its translation: CASSALGRTAGELFF.

The chain carries TRBV2 and TRBJ1-6; a weak D match, TRBD1 (6 bases). V was clipped by 8 bases and J by 5 bases, with 16 bases between them. The CDR3 extends over 15 amino acids. Germline assignment: CDR1 SNHLY and CDR2 FYNNEI. CDR3 nucleotides: TGTGCCAGCCGAGAGACGACAGGAAATAATTCACCCCTCCACTTT. Protein product: CASRETTGNNSPLHF.

The rearrangement uses TRBV4-2 and TRBJ1-5; 10 bases are a match to TRBD1. Germline assignment: CDR1 LGHNA and CDR2 YNFKEQ. V gave up 3 bases and J gave up 5 bases; unmatched junction bases: 7. The CDR3 has 16 residues. The CDR3: CASSHVGQGSHQPQHF. For the CDR3, the DNA is TGTGCCAGCAGCCACGTGGGACAGGGGAGCCATCAGCCCCAGCATTTT.

The rearrangement links TRBV4-1 to TRBJ2-1; D is unclear. This CDR3 has 16 residues. Trimming shortened V by 0 bases and J by 0 bases, and 9 bases separated the two germline ends. Germline V gene lookup returns CDR1 MGHRA and CDR2 YSYEKL. The CDR3 loop is CASSQDPGASYNEQFF. CDR3 nucleotides: TGCGCCAGCAGCCAAGATCCGGGCGCCTCCTACAATGAGCAGTTCTTC.

This clone has only a few counts. V usage is TRBV18 and J usage is TRBJ1-6; D perhaps matches TRBD1 (5 bases). Trimming took off 4 bases at V and 9 bases at J, with 16 bases between the two ends. From germline, CDR1 is KGHSH and CDR2 LQKENI. The CDR3 is 15 residues long. The CDR3 DNA reads TGTGCCAGCTCACAACTCAGGGATGGGGTTTCACCCCTCCACTTT. Translated: CASSQLRDGVSPLHF. Combining the CDR3 with reference TRBV18 and TRBJ1-6 gives the whole variable domain NAGVMQNPRHLVRRRGQEARLRCSPMKGHSHVYWYRQLPEEGLKFMVYLQKENIIDESGMPKERFSAEFPKEGPSILRIQQVVRGDSAAYFCASSQLRDGVSPLHFGNGTRLTVT.

This sequence joins TRBV5-4 and TRBJ2-2; D not resolved. The germline CDR1 and CDR2 sequences are SGHNT and YYREEE (reference sequence). Trimming took 4 bases from V and 1 from J, leaving 17 bases between them. The CDR3 sequence is 17 residues long. The chain's CDR3 is CASSGPAGRWNTGELFF. CDR3 in DNA: TGTGCCAGCAGCGGACCCGCAGGCAGGTGGAACACCGGGGAGCTGTTTTTT.

The V call is TRBV7-3, the J call TRBJ2-2; a possible D gene is TRBD2 (6 bases). The germline gives CDR1 SGHTA, CDR2 FQGTGA. The germline V and J ends were trimmed by 2 bases and 4 bases, with 14 bases remaining between them. The CDR3 contains 16 residues. CDR3 in DNA: TGTGCCAGCAGCTTACTCGGGGGTCCGGGCACCGGGGAGCTGTTTTTT. Protein sequence: CASSLLGGPGTGELFF.

This chain joins TRBV11-1 and TRBJ2-7; 10 nucleotides line up with TRBD2. The CDR3 sequence is 16 residues long. Germline assignment: CDR1 SGHAT and CDR2 FQDESV (reference sequence). V shed 3 bases and J 2 bases; nucleotides not matched to a gene: 7. The CDR3 DNA reads as TGTGCCAGCAGCTTGAGCCTTCTAGCGGGAGCCTACGAGCAGTACTTC. Translation gives CASSLSLLAGAYEQYF.

Only a few counts were recorded for this clone. V is TRBV27 and J is TRBJ1-5; a possible D gene is TRBD1 (5 bases). Germline CDR1 and CDR2: MNHEY and SMNVEV (reference sequence). Trimming pared 4 bases from V and 3 bases from J, leaving 16 bases between. This CDR3 comprises 16 residues. This chain's CDR3 is CASSSRGGHINQPQHF. The CDR3 DNA sequence: TGTGCCAGCAGTTCCCGAGGCGGACACATCAATCAGCCCCAGCATTTT.

This chain joins TRBV19 and TRBJ1-4; D ambiguous. The V end was cut by 7 bases, the J end by 5 bases, with 11 bases between. The CDR3 totals 13 residues. CDR1 is LNHDA and CDR2 is SQIVND in the germline V gene (reference sequence). The CDR3 reads CASTLVGNEKLFF. As DNA, the CDR3 is TGTGCCAGTACTTTGGTCGGAAATGAAAAACTGTTTTTT.

The J gene is TRBJ1-1, the V gene TRBV6-1; D is uncertain. Trimming took off 5 bases at V and 1 base at J, with 2 bases between the two ends. Per the germline V gene, CDR1 is MNHNS and CDR2 is SASEGT. The CDR3 extends over 11 amino acids. CDR3 region: CASSKNTEAFF. The CDR3 bases are TGTGCCAGCAGTAAGAACACTGAAGCTTTCTTT.

V gene TRBV19 combines with J gene TRBJ1-6, with 8 bases lining up with TRBD1. Germline values: CDR1 LNHDA, CDR2 SQIVND (reference sequence). The CDR3 extends over 17 amino acids. V lost 5 bases, J lost 8 bases, and 14 bases stayed unmatched. The CDR3 loop is CASSDDRTGTKHSPLHF. The CDR3 DNA follows: TGTGCCAGTAGTGATGATAGGACAGGGACAAAGCATTCACCCCTCCACTTT.

The rearrangement links TRBV7-3 to TRBJ2-3, with a possible D match to TRBD1 (5 bases). The CDR3 spans 14 residues. CDR1 SGHTA and CDR2 FQGTGA come from the germline V gene. Deletions cut 6 bases from V and 4 bases from J, with 14 bases between. CDR3 nucleotide sequence: TGTGCCAGCAGGGACAATGGGGCCGCAGATACGCAGTATTTT. It encodes CASRDNGAADTQYF.

This rearrangement joins TRBV5-4 to TRBJ2-1; 9 bases agree with TRBD2. Germline values: CDR1 SGHNT, CDR2 YYREEE (reference sequence). This CDR3 comprises 15 residues. V was pared by 0 bases and J by 4 bases, with 2 bases of the junction left unmatched. The CDR3 is CASSLAAGGYNEQFF. CDR3 nucleotide sequence: TGTGCCAGCAGCTTGGCTGCGGGGGGGTACAATGAGCAGTTCTTC. Together with reference TRBV5-4 and TRBJ2-1, the CDR3 gives the full variable domain: ETGVTQSPTHLIKTRGQQVTLRCSSQSGHNTVSWYQQALGQGPQFIFQYYREEENGRGNFPPRFSGLQFPNYSSELNVNALELDDSALYLCASSLAAGGYNEQFFGPGTRLTVL.

A few counts support this clone. The rearrangement uses TRBV27 and TRBJ2-7, with 12 bases lining up with TRBD1. J lost 2 bases, V lost 1 base, and 3 bases had no gene match. CDR3 size: 16 residues. Germline assignment: CDR1 MNHEY and CDR2 SMNVEV (reference sequence). As DNA, the CDR3 is TGTGCCAGCAGTTTATTGGGACAGGGGGCCACCTACGAGCAGTACTTC. As protein: CASSLLGQGATYEQYF.

This clone turned up a few times. The V and J genes are TRBV7-9 and TRBJ2-5, with TRBD1 identical over 10 bases. Per the germline V gene, CDR1 is SEHNR and CDR2 is FQNEAQ (reference sequence). Unmatched junction bases numbered 6, after V lost 3 bases and J lost 5 bases. The CDR3 covers 15 residues. The chain's CDR3 is CASSLTGGFGETQYF. The DNA for the CDR3 is TGTGCCAGCAGCTTGACAGGGGGCTTTGGCGAGACCCAGTACTTC.

J is TRBJ1-4 and V is TRBV6-5, with a tentative D call TRBD1 (5 bases). Trimming took 6 bases from V and 7 from J, leaving 15 bases between them. The germline gives CDR1 MNHEY, CDR2 SVGAGI. This CDR3 region has 14 residues. This chain's CDR3 is CASRPHGGSEKLFF. CDR3 DNA sequence: TGTGCCAGCAGGCCCCACGGGGGGAGTGAAAAACTGTTTTTT.

The chain has TRBV29-1 and TRBJ2-4; 14 bases align to TRBD2. This CDR3 has 17 amino acids. V was pared by 4 bases and J by 2 bases, with 7 bases of the junction left unmatched. Germline V gives CDR1 SQVTM, CDR2 ANQGSEA. The DNA of the CDR3 is TGCAGCGTTGTAGAGACTAGCGGGGGGGTTACCAAAAACATTCAGTACTTC. It is translated as CSVVETSGGVTKNIQYF.

The J gene is TRBJ1-4, the V gene TRBV27; 7 nucleotides agree with TRBD1. Per the germline V gene, CDR1 is MNHEY and CDR2 is SMNVEV (reference sequence). This CDR3 has 17 amino acids. The V segment lost 2 bases and the J segment 3 bases; nucleotides outside the gene matches: 9. The CDR3 loop reads CASSLEMTGRPNEKLFF. In DNA, the CDR3 is TGTGCCAGCAGTTTAGAGATGACAGGGAGGCCTAATGAAAAACTGTTTTTT.

The genes are TRBV27 and TRBJ2-1; a possible D gene is TRBD2 (6 bases). This CDR3 region has 14 residues. Between the trimmed V and J ends, which lost 4 bases and 0 bases, there was a span of 7 bases. Germline CDR1 and CDR2: MNHEY and SMNVEV (reference sequence). The CDR3 reads CASSSGSSYNEQFF. DNA for the CDR3: TGTGCCAGCAGTTCCGGGAGCTCCTACAATGAGCAGTTCTTC.

The chain has TRBV11-2 and TRBJ2-1; 11 positions match TRBD1. Trimming at V came to 5 bases and at J to 6 bases, leaving 3 bases not matched to a gene. This CDR3 comprises 14 residues. From germline, CDR1 is SGHAT and CDR2 FQNNGV. This chain's CDR3 is CASSADRGPNEQFF. The CDR3, as DNA: TGTGCCAGCAGCGCGGACAGGGGGCCCAATGAGCAGTTCTTC.

The gene calls are TRBV30 and TRBJ1-1; possibly TRBD1 for D (5 bases). This CDR3 is built from 12 residues. The germline CDR1 and CDR2 sequences are GTSNPN and SVGIG (reference sequence). V was pared by 4 bases and J by 7 bases, with 13 bases between. CDR3 in DNA: TGTGCCTGGAAGGGACCGGGAGATGAAGCTTTCTTT. Its protein product is CAWKGPGDEAFF.

J is TRBJ2-7 and V is TRBV7-3, with 10 nucleotides matching TRBD2. Germline CDR1 reads SGHTA; CDR2 reads FQGTGA. With V trimmed by 5 bases and J by 4 bases, 11 bases remained unmatched. This CDR3 has 16 amino acids. DNA for the CDR3: TGTGCCAGCAGCCCTCTAGCGGGGGCCCGATTTTACGAGCAGTACTTC. Its translation: CASSPLAGARFYEQYF.

The DNA of the CDR3 is TGTGCCAGCAGTGATGAGGGGAGACCCCTATCCGGGGAGCTGTTTTTT. Translated, it gives CASSDEGRPLSGELFF. V gene TRBV2 combines with J gene TRBJ2-2; D is perhaps TRBD1 or TRBD2 (5 bases each). Germline CDR1 and CDR2: SNHLY and FYNNEI. V lost 3 bases to trimming and J lost 6 bases, with 17 bases between them. This CDR3 spans 16 amino acids. The whole variable domain, remainder taken from reference TRBV2 and TRBJ2-2, is EPEVTQTPSHQVTQMGQEVILRCVPISNHLYFYWYRQILGQKVEFLVSFYNNEISEKSEIFDDQFSVERPDGSNFTLKIRSTKLEDSAMYFCASSDEGRPLSGELFFGEGSRLTVL.

The chain recombines TRBV10-3 with TRBJ2-3; the match to TRBD2 covers 7 bases. Germline trimming cut 6 bases from V and 0 bases from J; bases unmatched to any gene: 15. Germline loops: CDR1 ENHRY, CDR2 SYGVKD. There are 18 residues in the CDR3. CDR3 sequence: CAISGVSGVRRSTDTQYF. For the CDR3, the DNA is TGTGCCATCAGCGGGGTAAGCGGGGTCCGGAGGAGCACAGATACGCAGTATTTT.

The J gene is TRBJ1-2, the V gene TRBV2; D possibly corresponds to TRBD1 (6 bases). Germline loops: CDR1 SNHLY, CDR2 FYNNEI. Trimming pared 6 bases from V and 7 bases from J, leaving 12 bases between. This CDR3 comprises 12 residues. CDR3 sequence (DNA): TGTGCCAGCAGCGATGGGACACGTGGCTACACCTTC. This sequence encodes CASSDGTRGYTF.

In nucleotides, the CDR3 is TGTGCCAGCAGCCCACAAATTATTTCGGGGACAGGGGGCTACGAGCAGTACTTC. It codes for CASSPQIISGTGGYEQYF. This chain connects TRBV5-4 to TRBJ2-7, with TRBD1 identical over 11 bases. CDR1 SGHNT and CDR2 YYREEE come from the germline V gene (reference sequence). V was clipped by 4 bases and J by 3 bases; unmatched bases: 15. The CDR3 sequence is 18 residues long. The full variable domain, completed using reference TRBV5-4 and TRBJ2-7, is ETGVTQSPTHLIKTRGQQVTLRCSSQSGHNTVSWYQQALGQGPQFIFQYYREEENGRGNFPPRFSGLQFPNYSSELNVNALELDDSALYLCASSPQIISGTGGYEQYFGPGTRLTVT.

The chain has TRBV28 and TRBJ2-3; D is perhaps TRBD2 (6 bases). CDR1 and CDR2 (germline): MDHEN, SYDVKM. The CDR3 loop spans 14 amino acids. The ends were cut back, 2 bases at V and 3 bases at J, with 9 bases in the middle. CDR3 coding DNA: TGTGCCAGCAGTTTAGGGGGGAGGACAGATACGCAGTATTTT. Translated: CASSLGGRTDTQYF.

The chain carries TRBV29-1 and TRBJ1-3; D gene ambiguous. Germline V gene sequence: CDR1 SQVTM, CDR2 ANQGSEA. V lost 2 bases to trimming and J lost 0 bases, with 5 bases between them. This CDR3 has 13 residues. CDR3 bases: TGCAGCGTTGAAAGGGACTCTGGAAACACCATATATTTT. It specifies CSVERDSGNTIYF.